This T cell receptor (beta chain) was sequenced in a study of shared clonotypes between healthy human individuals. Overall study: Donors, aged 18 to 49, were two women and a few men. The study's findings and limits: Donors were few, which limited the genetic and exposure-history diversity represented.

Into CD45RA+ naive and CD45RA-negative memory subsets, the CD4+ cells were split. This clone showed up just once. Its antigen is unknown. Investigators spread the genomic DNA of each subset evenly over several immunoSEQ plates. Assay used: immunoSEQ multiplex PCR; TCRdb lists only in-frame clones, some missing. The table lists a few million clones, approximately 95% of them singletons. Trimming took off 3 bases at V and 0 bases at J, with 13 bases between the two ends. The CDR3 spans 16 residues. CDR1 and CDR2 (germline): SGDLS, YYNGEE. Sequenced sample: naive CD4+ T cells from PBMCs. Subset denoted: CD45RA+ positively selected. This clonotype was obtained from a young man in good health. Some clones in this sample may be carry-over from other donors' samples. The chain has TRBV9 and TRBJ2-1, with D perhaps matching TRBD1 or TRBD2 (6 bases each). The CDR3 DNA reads TGTGCCAGCAGCGCTGGGGGCGGGGCCTCCTACAATGAGCAGTTCTTC. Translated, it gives CASSAGGGASYNEQFF.